These 18 T cell receptor beta chains came from one sample sequenced in a study of blood T cell repertoires in COVID-19. Sequencing was performed with immunoSEQ multiplex PCR; in TCRdb, only in-frame clones are kept and a portion is missing. Of 260,000 or so clones in the sample, around 90% are singletons; the top ten hold roughly 9%. The sample consisted of peripheral blood. These receptor sequences come from a man between 18 and 29 years old with active or convalescent COVID-19.

J is TRBJ2-2 and V is TRBV16; D is perhaps TRBD2 (6 bases). The CDR3 contains 13 residues. CDR1 and CDR2 from the germline V gene are KGHSY and FQNENV. V lost 2 bases and J 7 bases, leaving 8 bases between the germline ends. CDR3 DNA sequence: TGTGCCAGCAGCCAACGGGGGAACGGGGAGCTGTTTTTT. Translating gives CASSQRGNGELFF.

The DNA for the CDR3 is TGTGCCAGAAGCTCGCCGGGACAGGCCCCGATAGCCAAAAACATTCAGTACTTC. Translating gives CARSSPGQAPIAKNIQYF. The chain joins TRBV7-5 to TRBJ2-4; no DNA check was done on the table's D call, TRBD1. TRBV7-5 is a known pseudogene. This CDR3 is 18 amino acids long.

V is TRBV6-5 and J is TRBJ2-7; perhaps TRBD1 as D (5 bases). The CDR3 spans 14 residues. Germline values: CDR1 MNHEY, CDR2 SVGAGI. V was pared by 3 bases and J by 6 bases, with 15 bases between. In DNA, the CDR3 is TGTGCCAGCAGTTATCAGGGTTTTGATCGCGAGCAGTACTTC. Its protein is CASSYQGFDREQYF.

The CDR3 protein is CASSVGWQGFGEKLFF. The DNA for the CDR3 is TGTGCCAGCAGCGTAGGGTGGCAGGGGTTCGGTGAAAAACTGTTTTTT. The rearrangement joins TRBV9 to TRBJ1-4, with D maybe TRBD1 (6 bases). Germline V gene data show CDR1 as SGDLS and CDR2 as YYNGEE. The CDR3 runs to 16 residues. The V end was cut by 0 bases, the J end by 7 bases, with 16 bases between.

This clone came up a few times. This chain joins TRBV29-1 and TRBJ1-2, with TRBD1 as a possible D gene (6 bases). Germline CDR1 SQVTM, CDR2 ANQGSEA. V was cut by 7 bases and J by 3 bases, with 12 bases left in between. The CDR3 sequence is 12 residues long. CDR3 amino acids: CSAGGQDYGYTF. The CDR3 coding sequence is TGCAGCGCCGGGGGGCAAGACTATGGCTACACCTTC.

This clone came up a few times. V usage is TRBV25-1 and J usage is TRBJ1-4; 10 positions match TRBD1. Germline V CDR1 and CDR2: MGHDK, SYGVNS. J lost 6 bases, V lost 4 bases, and 5 bases had no gene match. The CDR3 contains 15 residues. The CDR3 protein is CASSGQGAPHEKLFF. The CDR3 DNA is TGTGCCAGCAGTGGACAGGGGGCTCCCCATGAAAAACTGTTTTTT.

The chain has TRBV7-2 and TRBJ2-1, with 9 nucleotides matching TRBD2. CDR1 and CDR2 (germline): SGHTA, FQGNSA. The ends lost 1 base at V and 8 bases at J; junction bases unmatched: 6. The CDR3 covers 15 residues. The CDR3 protein is CASSLVGSGGYEQFF. In nucleotides, the CDR3 is TGTGCCAGCAGCTTAGTTGGTAGCGGGGGTTATGAGCAGTTCTTC. The complete variable domain, with remaining parts taken from reference TRBV7-2 and TRBJ2-1, reads GAGVSQSPSNKVTEKGKDVELRCDPISGHTALYWYRQSLGQGLEFLIYFQGNSAPDKSGLPSDRFSAERTGGSVSTLTIQRTQQEDSAVYLCASSLVGSGGYEQFFGPGTRLTVL.

The V and J genes are TRBV13 and TRBJ1-1; 7 positions agree with TRBD1. The CDR3 totals 14 residues. The V gene end was trimmed by 3 bases and the J gene end by 2 bases; junction bases not matched to a gene: 3. Germline CDR1 and CDR2: PRHDT and FYEKMQ (reference sequence). The CDR3 is CASSFDRVNTEAFF. The DNA for the CDR3 is TGTGCCAGCAGCTTCGACAGGGTCAACACTGAAGCTTTCTTT.

There are a few counts of this clone. The chain links TRBV6-4 to TRBJ2-3, with 9 nucleotides matching TRBD2. This CDR3 region has 16 residues. CDR1 and CDR2 (germline): MRHNA, SNTAGT. The V gene end was trimmed by 0 bases and the J gene end by 6 bases; junction bases not matched to a gene: 7. The CDR3 coding sequence is TGTGCCAGCAGTGACTCGAGTAGCGGGGGTCGGGATACGCAGTATTTT. This codes for CASSDSSSGGRDTQYF.

The chain recombines TRBV12-5 with TRBJ1-2; no clear D. This CDR3 comprises 11 residues. The ends were cut back, 0 bases at V and 10 bases at J, with 6 bases in the middle. Germline CDR1 LGHNT, CDR2 FRNRAP. CDR3 nucleotides: TGTGCTAGTGGTTTGGTAAGCAACTACACCTTC. Residues: CASGLVSNYTF.

The chain employs TRBV7-9 and TRBJ1-1; D is perhaps TRBD1 (5 bases). Trimming cost V 1 base and J 4 bases, with 16 bases left between them. The CDR3 runs 16 residues. Germline V CDR1 and CDR2: SEHNR, FQNEAQ (reference sequence). This chain's CDR3 is CASSLGGGIGATEAFF. The CDR3 DNA reads as TGTGCCAGCAGCTTAGGCGGGGGGATTGGAGCCACTGAAGCTTTCTTT.

The J gene is TRBJ1-2, the V gene TRBV18; 7 positions match TRBD1. After removal of 3 bases from V and 0 bases from J, the junction contained 1 base not matched to a gene. This CDR3 comprises 14 residues. Germline V gene sequence: CDR1 KGHSH, CDR2 LQKENI. The CDR3 loop is CASSPDRANYGYTF. CDR3 nucleotide sequence: TGTGCCAGCTCACCTGACAGGGCTAACTATGGCTACACCTTC.

This rearrangement joins TRBV2 to TRBJ1-1; 7 bases agree with TRBD1. With V trimmed by 6 bases and J by 2 bases, 9 bases remained unmatched. The germline gives CDR1 SNHLY, CDR2 FYNNEI. The CDR3 covers 15 residues. DNA of the CDR3: TGTGCCAGCAGGTCATACAGGGGCCCCAACACTGAAGCTTTCTTT. Protein: CASRSYRGPNTEAFF.

This clone was seen once. The J gene is TRBJ2-7, the V gene TRBV6-5, with D possibly being TRBD2 (6 bases). V lost 2 bases and J lost 5, with 13 bases in between. The CDR3 extends over 14 amino acids. Per germline, CDR1 MNHEY and CDR2 SVGAGI. CDR3: CASSYGGGKNEQYF. Here the CDR3 DNA reads TGTGCCAGCAGTTACGGTGGGGGGAAGAACGAGCAGTACTTC.

The genes are TRBV19 and TRBJ2-1; D may be TRBD1 (6 bases). The CDR3 is 15 amino acids. V was trimmed by 6 bases and J by 6 bases, leaving 18 bases between them. Germline CDR1 is LNHDA and CDR2 is SQIVND (reference sequence). CDR3 region: CASSPGQRITNEQFF. CDR3 sequence (DNA): TGTGCCAGTAGCCCCGGACAGCGGATCACCAATGAGCAGTTCTTC.

The gene calls are TRBV11-2 and TRBJ2-7; no definite D call. The CDR3 has 13 residues. Germline V gene lookup returns CDR1 SGHAT and CDR2 FQNNGV. V dropped 4 bases and J dropped 4 bases, with 11 bases sitting between them. In nucleotides, the CDR3 is TGTGCCAGCAGCTATTCGCAGACTTACGAGCAGTACTTC. Translated, it gives CASSYSQTYEQYF.

The chain is built from TRBV13 and TRBJ2-5, with D maybe TRBD1 (6 bases). CDR3 length equals 16 residues. The V gene's germline CDR1 is PRHDT and CDR2 FYEKMQ (reference sequence). The V end was cut by 5 bases, the J end by 2 bases, with 18 bases between. CDR3 loop: CASSPGQLLLQETQYF. The CDR3 DNA reads TGTGCCAGCAGCCCCGGACAGCTTCTTCTTCAAGAGACCCAGTACTTC.

Points on this clone: The same CDR3 is also encoded by other DNA sequences in this sample. The rearrangement joins TRBV7-9 to TRBJ1-4; TRBD1 aligns across 7 bases. From germline, CDR1 is SEHNR and CDR2 FQNEAQ (reference sequence). V was clipped by 4 bases and J by 8 bases; unmatched bases: 7. The length of the CDR3 is 14 residues. As DNA, the CDR3 is TGTGCCAGCAGCTCCCGACAGGGAGACGAAAAACTGTTTTTT. Amino acid sequence: CASSSRQGDEKLFF.